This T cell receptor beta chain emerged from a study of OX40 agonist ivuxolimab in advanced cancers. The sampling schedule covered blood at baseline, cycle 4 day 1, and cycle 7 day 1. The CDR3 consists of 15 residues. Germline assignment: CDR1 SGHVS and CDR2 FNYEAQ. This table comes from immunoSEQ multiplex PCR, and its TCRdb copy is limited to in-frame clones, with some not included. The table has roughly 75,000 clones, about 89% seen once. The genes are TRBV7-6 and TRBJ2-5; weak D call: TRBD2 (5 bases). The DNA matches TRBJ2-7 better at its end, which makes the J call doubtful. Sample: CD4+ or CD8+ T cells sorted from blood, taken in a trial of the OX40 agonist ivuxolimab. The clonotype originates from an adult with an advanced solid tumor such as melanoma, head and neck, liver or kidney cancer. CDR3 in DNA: TGTGCCAGCAGCGGCGGCCCGAGGGCCTCCTACGAGCAGTACTTC. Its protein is CASSGGPRASYEQYF.